These 18 T cell receptor beta chains came from one sample sequenced in a study of cytomegalovirus exposure and HLA in healthy donors. 13 Jbeta primers and 60 Vbeta primers were used for the PCR. The table came from immunoSEQ multiplex PCR; TCRdb's copy has only in-frame clones and leaves some out. Of under 200,000 clones listed, 80% to 90% were seen once; the top ten hold 7.5% to 10%. Sequenced: PBMCs. These receptors were obtained from a man aged 18 to 35 in good health and CMV-seropositive.

The V and J genes are TRBV7-3 and TRBJ1-1; 10 bases map to TRBD1. The germline CDR1 and CDR2 sequences are SGHTA and FQGTGA. The ends lost 3 bases at V and 3 bases at J; junction bases unmatched: 1. CDR3 size: 14 residues. CDR3 region: CASSFGTGDTEAFF. The CDR3 DNA reads as TGTGCCAGCAGCTTCGGGACAGGGGACACTGAAGCTTTCTTT.

This chain links TRBV25-1 with TRBJ2-3; the D gene is possibly TRBD2 (5 bases). The ends were cut back, 6 bases at V and 6 bases at J, with 10 bases in the middle. The germline gives CDR1 MGHDK, CDR2 SYGVNS. This CDR3 is 12 amino acids long. In DNA form, the CDR3 reads TGTGCCAGCAGGGACTTGGGGGATACGCAGTATTTT. Protein: CASRDLGDTQYF.

The chain carries TRBV10-3 and TRBJ2-3; the D is unclear. Per the germline V gene, CDR1 is ENHRY and CDR2 is SYGVKD. Trimming cost V 6 bases and J 0 bases, with 10 bases left between them. The CDR3 is 14 amino acids. CDR3 amino acids: CAISLQSSTDTQYF. The CDR3 nucleotides read TGTGCCATCAGCCTACAGTCTAGCACAGATACGCAGTATTTT.

The DNA of the CDR3 is TGTGCCAGCAGCTTAGTCACTGGGGGGGCCACCGGGGAGCTGTTTTTT. Protein sequence: CASSLVTGGATGELFF. V is TRBV7-2 and J is TRBJ2-2; a possible D gene is TRBD2 (7 bases). V was cut by 1 base and J by 4 bases, with 13 bases left in between. Germline V CDR1 and CDR2: SGHTA, FQGNSA. The CDR3 is 16 amino acids.

The rearrangement links TRBV6-5 to TRBJ1-2, with 7 nucleotides matching TRBD1. Germline CDR1 is MNHEY and CDR2 is SVGAGI. The CDR3 is made up of 15 amino acids. Trimming removed 0 bases from V and 5 bases from J; junction bases left unmatched: 6. CDR3 protein: CASSYSGQSNYGYTF. In DNA form, the CDR3 reads TGTGCCAGCAGTTACTCGGGACAGAGCAATTATGGCTACACCTTC.

This chain links TRBV10-2 with TRBJ2-1; D may be TRBD2 (6 bases). Trimming left V 6 bases short and J 6 bases short, with 9 bases between. CDR3 size: 12 residues. Germline CDR1 is WSHSY and CDR2 is SAAADI. The CDR3 here is CASSPLANEQFF. The CDR3 DNA sequence: TGCGCCAGCAGCCCACTAGCCAATGAGCAGTTCTTC.

The V and J genes are TRBV18 and TRBJ2-7; 8 bases are a match to TRBD1. This CDR3 contains 14 residues. The germline CDR1 and CDR2 sequences are KGHSH and LQKENI. Unmatched junction bases numbered 5, after V lost 3 bases and J lost 4 bases. The CDR3 DNA follows: TGTGCCAGCTCACCGGCCAGGGGGCTTTACGAGCAGTACTTC. This codes for CASSPARGLYEQYF.

This clone turned up a few times. The rearrangement uses TRBV14 and TRBJ2-2; TRBD2 might be the D (6 bases). In germline, CDR1 is SGHDN, CDR2 FVKESK. The length of the CDR3 is 15 residues. V lost 1 base and J 6 bases, leaving 12 bases between the germline ends. CDR3 in DNA: TGTGCCAGCAGCCAAGCCGGGGGAGGCGCCGGGGAGCTGTTTTTT. It encodes CASSQAGGGAGELFF.

CDR3: CASSFSSGVDTQYF. CDR3 bases: TGTGCCAGCAGCTTCAGTAGCGGGGTGGATACGCAGTATTTT. The chain couples TRBV5-6 to TRBJ2-3; the match to TRBD2 covers 8 bases. The CDR3 has 14 amino acids. V was pared by 2 bases and J by 6 bases, with 5 bases of the junction left unmatched. Per germline, CDR1 SGHDT and CDR2 YYEEEE.

V is TRBV7-3 and J is TRBJ2-7; 8 bases align to TRBD2. CDR3 length: 14 amino acids. Per germline, CDR1 SGHTA and CDR2 FQGTGA. Trimming removed 2 bases from V and 0 bases from J; junction bases left unmatched: 0. CDR3 region: CASSLAGGSYEQYF. The CDR3 DNA is TGTGCCAGCAGCTTAGCGGGGGGCTCCTACGAGCAGTACTTC. Complete variable domain (other parts from reference TRBV7-3 and TRBJ2-7): GAGVSQTPSNKVTEKGKYVELRCDPISGHTALYWYRQSLGQGPEFLIYFQGTGAADDSGLPNDRFFAVRPEGSVSTLKIQRTERGDSAVYLCASSLAGGSYEQYFGPGTRLTVT.

The rearrangement uses TRBV5-5 and TRBJ1-3; a possible D gene is TRBD1 (5 bases). The germline CDR1 and CDR2 sequences are SGHKS and YYEKEE (reference sequence). Trimming cost V 1 base and J 2 bases, with 13 bases left between them. CDR3 length: 16 amino acids. The CDR3 loop reads CASSLLSYRPGNTIYF. Written as DNA, the CDR3 is TGTGCCAGCAGCTTGCTGTCCTACAGGCCTGGAAACACCATATATTTT.

The V gene is TRBV19, the J gene TRBJ2-3, with a tentative D call TRBD1 (6 bases). The V and J ends lost 1 base and 4 bases respectively, with 9 bases between them. Germline loops: CDR1 LNHDA, CDR2 SQIVND (reference sequence). The CDR3 sequence is 14 residues long. The CDR3 reads CASSIVGAADTQYF. The CDR3 bases are TGTGCCAGTAGTATAGTGGGGGCGGCAGATACGCAGTATTTT.

This clone was seen a few times. The chain joins TRBV4-1 to TRBJ2-5; 7 bases fit TRBD2. This CDR3 region has 13 residues. The germline gives CDR1 MGHRA, CDR2 YSYEKL. V was pared by 2 bases and J by 4 bases, with 1 base of the junction left unmatched. The CDR3 loop is CASSQLAVETQYF. The CDR3 DNA reads as TGCGCCAGCAGCCAACTAGCGGTAGAGACCCAGTACTTC.

The chain has TRBV2 and TRBJ1-5; 7 bases line up with TRBD1. This CDR3 has 13 amino acids. Germline V gene lookup returns CDR1 SNHLY and CDR2 FYNNEI. The junction had 0 bases not matched to a gene; V was cut back by 6 bases and J by 1 base. In DNA form, the CDR3 reads TGTGCCAGCAGGGGACAGAGCAATCAGCCCCAGCATTTT. Protein: CASRGQSNQPQHF.

J is TRBJ2-3 and V is TRBV2, with TRBD2 matching over 10 bases. This CDR3 is built from 16 residues. V gave up 2 bases and J gave up 4 bases; unmatched junction bases: 6. Germline lookup yields CDR1 SNHLY and CDR2 FYNNEI. The CDR3 here is CASSEKLAGFADTQYF. In DNA, the CDR3 is TGTGCCAGCAGTGAAAAACTAGCGGGGTTCGCAGATACGCAGTATTTT. Looking up the rest from reference TRBV2 and TRBJ2-3 gives the full variable domain: EPEVTQTPSHQVTQMGQEVILRCVPISNHLYFYWYRQILGQKVEFLVSFYNNEISEKSEIFDDQFSVERPDGSNFTLKIRSTKLEDSAMYFCASSEKLAGFADTQYFGPGTRLTVL.

This rearrangement joins TRBV10-2 to TRBJ2-1; 9 nucleotides line up with TRBD2. Germline V gene data show CDR1 as WSHSY and CDR2 as SAAADI. The CDR3 length is 18 residues. The junction had 14 bases not matched to a gene; V was cut back by 4 bases and J by 4 bases. In DNA, the CDR3 is TGCGCCAGCAGTGCGGTGCGGGGGGGCGCAGGGGGTTACAATGAGCAGTTCTTC. It encodes CASSAVRGGAGGYNEQFF.

This clone has only a few counts. The chain is built from TRBV7-8 and TRBJ2-3, with TRBD1 matching 7 bases. This CDR3 has 16 residues. Germline V lookup: CDR1 SGHVS, CDR2 FQNEAQ. V shed 4 bases and J 0 bases; nucleotides not matched to a gene: 7. The CDR3 protein is CASSSLTGMSTDTQYF. In DNA, the CDR3 is TGTGCCAGCAGCTCATTGACAGGGATGAGCACAGATACGCAGTATTTT. The entire variable domain, with the rest obtained from reference TRBV7-8 and TRBJ2-3, is as follows: GAGVSQSPRYKVAKRGQDVALRCDPISGHVSLFWYQQALGQGPEFLTYFQNEAQLDKSGLPSDRFFAERPEGSVSTLKIQRTQQEDSAVYLCASSSLTGMSTDTQYFGPGTRLTVL.

The J gene is TRBJ1-2, the V gene TRBV10-3; 9 positions agree with TRBD1. The V gene's germline CDR1 is ENHRY and CDR2 SYGVKD. Trimming at V came to 6 bases and at J to 6 bases, leaving 8 bases not matched to a gene. The CDR3 covers 14 residues. For the CDR3, the DNA is TGTGCCATCAGGGGGGACAGGGAACCGGATGGCTACACCTTC. Translation gives CAIRGDREPDGYTF.